This TCR beta chain was sequenced in a study of regulatory T cells in long-lasting Graves disease (dated by TCRdb to the early 2020s). Turning to the overall study: To count as having persistent Graves' disease, a patient had to have received antithyroid drug treatment for over 5 years with TSH receptor autoantibodies remaining persistently positive. Persistent Graves' disease patients were compared with newly diagnosed Graves' disease patients by peripheral blood TCR sequencing and RNA sequencing. The study took place in China and was registered as a clinical trial. A total of about 33 samples underwent TCR sequencing: 13 from persistent and approximately 20 from newly diagnosed Graves' disease patients. On average, persistent Graves' disease patients in the clinical cohort had been on antithyroid drugs for about 10.3 years. The full study reports these points: The authors acknowledged the small sample size as a limitation that may reduce accuracy. Persistent patients shared more public clonotypes among themselves (roughly 2,700) than newly diagnosed patients did (roughly 910). Lower TCR Shannon entropy and fewer highly expanded clones were observed in persistent Graves' disease patients than in newly diagnosed patients, which suggested clonal expansion. Persistent disease showed preferential use of TRBV28, TRBJ1-2 and TRBJ2-5, whereas newly diagnosed disease favored TRBV20-1 and TRBJ2-1. Only peripheral blood was studied, because thyroid tissue, the primary lesion, was inaccessible. Sequencing and analysis were limited to the TCR beta chain.

CDR1 MNHNS and CDR2 SASEGT are derived from the germline V gene. V is clipped by 2 bases and J by 3 bases, and the sequence between their germline boundaries is 25 bases long. From its cysteine to its phenylalanine, the CDR3 spans 19 amino acids. The kept DNA is CDR3 alone, 57 bases in frame from the first base. The time point label on this specimen signifies: persistent/refractory GD, antithyroid drugs over 5 years with positive TRAb. For both TCR sequencing and RNA sequencing, RNA was extracted from PBMCs in TRIzol. Graves' disease was diagnosed according to American Thyroid Association guidelines. Recruitment of patients was carried out at an endocrinology department in Xi'an, China. From each patient, around 9.3 milliliters of peripheral blood was collected into an EDTA anticoagulant tube. Ficoll Paque Plus density gradient separation was used to isolate PBMCs, and no further T cell sorting was performed. An Agilent 2100 Bioanalyzer and agarose gel were used to check RNA quality, and a NanoDrop 2000 was used to measure RNA concentration.

Libraries were constructed by multiplex PCR. The reads were generated on an Illumina HiSeq 4000. iRepertoire HTBI primers and Arm-PCR amplification of CDR3 regions were used to construct TCR beta libraries. PCR products were gel purified before sequencing. The study's processing was this. Gene usage analysis of CDR3 amino acid clonotypes used the 55 to 65 TRBV and approximately 13 TRBJ segments found across samples. COPE and FqMerger were used to merge the filtered high-quality paired reads into contigs. Contigs were aligned with BLAST to IMGT TRBV, TRBD and TRBJ reference genes, and CDR3 was defined per IMGT. Any clonotype with a frequency above 0.1% was classified as a highly expanded clone. Shannon entropy served as the measure of repertoire diversity, while the Gini coefficient captured V-J evenness. A clonotype was considered public if more than one individual shared it. TCRdb trimmed the raw reads at Q25, called clones with MiXCR and kept productive beta chains. Rows merge per CDR3 protein into single entries with the most common DNA and genes. TCRdb assigned the V and J calls; the authors' analysis was not used. Present in this sample are roughly 700,000 distinct CDR3 sequences, about 32% of which were seen just once. The top ten constitute roughly 40% of the sample.

Regarding this clonotype: Its antigen has not been determined. Per-nucleotide qualities are absent, and no much larger clonotype sits a single base away.

The rearrangement joined TRBV6-1 to TRBJ1-1; there is no confident call for the D gene. The sequence derives from a female donor with Graves disease. The sequencing here drew on peripheral blood mononuclear cells (PBMCs), taken when the disease was refractory, from a patient treated with antithyroid drugs. DNA sequence: TGTGCCAGCAGTGAAAGTGAGTGGACCACGCGAGGGAGACACACTGAAGCTTTCTTT. It translates to CASSESEWTTRGRHTEAFF.